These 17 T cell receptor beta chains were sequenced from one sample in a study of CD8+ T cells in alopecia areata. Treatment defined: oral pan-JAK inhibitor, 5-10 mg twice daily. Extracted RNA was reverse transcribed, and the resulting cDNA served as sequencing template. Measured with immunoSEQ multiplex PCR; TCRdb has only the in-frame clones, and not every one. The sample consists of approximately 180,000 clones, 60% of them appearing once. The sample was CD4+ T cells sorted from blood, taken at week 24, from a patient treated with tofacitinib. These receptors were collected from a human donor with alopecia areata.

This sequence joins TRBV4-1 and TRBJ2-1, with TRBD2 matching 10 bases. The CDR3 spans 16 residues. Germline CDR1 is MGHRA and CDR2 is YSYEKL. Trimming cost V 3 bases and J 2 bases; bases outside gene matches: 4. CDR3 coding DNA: TGCGCCAGCAGCCACCTCCTAGCGGGGGCCTACAATGAGCAGTTCTTC. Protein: CASSHLLAGAYNEQFF.

CDR3 DNA sequence: TGTGCCAGCAGTCACGGGACAGGGGTGGGGAACACTGAAGCTTTCTTT. Its translation: CASSHGTGVGNTEAFF. The chain links TRBV6-6 to TRBJ1-1; 10 bases map to TRBD1. CDR1 is MNHNY, CDR2 SVGAGI, per germline (reference sequence). The CDR3 loop spans 16 amino acids. V lost 5 bases, J lost 1 base, and 7 bases stayed unmatched.

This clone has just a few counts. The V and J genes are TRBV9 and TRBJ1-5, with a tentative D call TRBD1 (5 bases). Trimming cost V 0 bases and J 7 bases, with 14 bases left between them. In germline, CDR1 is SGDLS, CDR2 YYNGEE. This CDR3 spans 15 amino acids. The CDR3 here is CASSVGGVGMQPQHF. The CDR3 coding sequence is TGTGCCAGCAGCGTAGGAGGGGTAGGGATGCAGCCCCAGCATTTT.

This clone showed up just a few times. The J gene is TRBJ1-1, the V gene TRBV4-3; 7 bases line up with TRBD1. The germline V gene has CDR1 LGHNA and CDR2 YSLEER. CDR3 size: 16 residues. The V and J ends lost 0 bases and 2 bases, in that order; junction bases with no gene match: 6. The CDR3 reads CASSQDSTGLNTEAFF. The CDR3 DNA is TGCGCCAGCAGCCAAGATTCGACAGGGCTAAACACTGAAGCTTTCTTT.

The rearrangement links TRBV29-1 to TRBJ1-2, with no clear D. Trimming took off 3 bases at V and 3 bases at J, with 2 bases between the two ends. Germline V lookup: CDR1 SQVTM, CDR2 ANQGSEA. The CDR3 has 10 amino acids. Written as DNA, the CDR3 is TGCAGCGTTGATGACTATGGCTACACCTTC. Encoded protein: CSVDDYGYTF.

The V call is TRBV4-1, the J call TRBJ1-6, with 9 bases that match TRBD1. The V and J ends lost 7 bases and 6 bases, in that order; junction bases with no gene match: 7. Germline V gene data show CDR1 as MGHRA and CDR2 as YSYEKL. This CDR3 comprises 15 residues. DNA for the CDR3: TGCGCCAGCACTCTACAGGGGGCGCTTAATTCACCCCTCCACTTT. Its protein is CASTLQGALNSPLHF.

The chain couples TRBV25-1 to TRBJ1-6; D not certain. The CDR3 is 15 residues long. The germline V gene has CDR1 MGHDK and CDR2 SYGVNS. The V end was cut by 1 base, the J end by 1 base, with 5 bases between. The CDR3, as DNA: TGTGCCAGCAGTGAATCCAGATCCTATAATTCACCCCTCCACTTT. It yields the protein CASSESRSYNSPLHF.

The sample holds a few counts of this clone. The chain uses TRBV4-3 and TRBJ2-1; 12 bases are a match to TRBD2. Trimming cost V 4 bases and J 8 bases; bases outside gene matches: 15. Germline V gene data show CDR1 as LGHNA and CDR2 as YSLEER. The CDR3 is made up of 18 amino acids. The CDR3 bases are TGCGCCAGCAGCCTTCTAACGTCCGGGACTAGCGGGTTATATGAGCAGTTCTTC. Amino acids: CASSLLTSGTSGLYEQFF.

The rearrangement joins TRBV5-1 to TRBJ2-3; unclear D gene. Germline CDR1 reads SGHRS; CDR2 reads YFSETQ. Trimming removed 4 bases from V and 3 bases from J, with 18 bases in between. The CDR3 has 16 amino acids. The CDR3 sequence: CASSQNTAPGTDTQYF. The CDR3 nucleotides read TGCGCCAGCAGCCAGAACACAGCGCCTGGGACAGATACGCAGTATTTT. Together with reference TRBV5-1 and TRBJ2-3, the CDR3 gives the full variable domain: KAGVTQTPRYLIKTRGQQVTLSCSPISGHRSVSWYQQTPGQGLQFLFEYFSETQRNKGNFPGRFSGRQFSNSRSEMNVSTLELGDSALYLCASSQNTAPGTDTQYFGPGTRLTVL.

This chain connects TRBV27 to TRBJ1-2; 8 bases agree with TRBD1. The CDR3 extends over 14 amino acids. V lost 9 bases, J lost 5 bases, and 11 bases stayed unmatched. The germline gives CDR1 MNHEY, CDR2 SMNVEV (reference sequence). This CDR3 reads CASARGQGGYGYTF. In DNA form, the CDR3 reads TGTGCCAGTGCCCGCGGACAGGGAGGATATGGCTACACCTTC.

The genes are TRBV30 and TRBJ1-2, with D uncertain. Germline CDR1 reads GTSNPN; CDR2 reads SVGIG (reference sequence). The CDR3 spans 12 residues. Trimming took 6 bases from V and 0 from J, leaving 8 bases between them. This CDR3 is CACPVANYGYTF. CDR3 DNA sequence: TGTGCCTGTCCGGTGGCTAACTATGGCTACACCTTC.

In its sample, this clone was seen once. CDR3 amino acids: CSVVDGTTGANVLTF. The CDR3 DNA is TGCAGCGTTGTGGATGGAACAACTGGGGCCAACGTCCTGACTTTC. The J gene is TRBJ2-6, the V gene TRBV29-1; D unclear. This CDR3 has 15 residues. The ends were cut back, 4 bases at V and 2 bases at J, with 12 bases in the middle. Germline values: CDR1 SQVTM, CDR2 ANQGSEA.

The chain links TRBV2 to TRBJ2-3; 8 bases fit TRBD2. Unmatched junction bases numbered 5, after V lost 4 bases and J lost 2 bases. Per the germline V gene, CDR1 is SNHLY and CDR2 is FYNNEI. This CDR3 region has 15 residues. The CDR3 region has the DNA TGTGCCAGCAGTGCAACTAGCGGTTTCACAGATACGCAGTATTTT. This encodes CASSATSGFTDTQYF.

CDR3 bases: TGCAGCGTTGCTCAGATCCGCTACGAGCAGTACTTC. Translated: CSVAQIRYEQYF. The rearrangement joins TRBV29-1 to TRBJ2-7; D is unresolved. This CDR3 has 12 residues. Germline V gene data show CDR1 as SQVTM and CDR2 as ANQGSEA. V lost 4 bases, J lost 3 bases, and 10 bases lay in between.

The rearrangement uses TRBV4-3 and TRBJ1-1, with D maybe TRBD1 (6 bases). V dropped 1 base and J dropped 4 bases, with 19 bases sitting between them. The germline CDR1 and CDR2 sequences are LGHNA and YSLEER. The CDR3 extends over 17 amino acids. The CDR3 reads CASSQASYGQGSTEAFF. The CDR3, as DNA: TGCGCCAGCAGCCAAGCCTCCTACGGGCAGGGGAGCACTGAAGCTTTCTTT.

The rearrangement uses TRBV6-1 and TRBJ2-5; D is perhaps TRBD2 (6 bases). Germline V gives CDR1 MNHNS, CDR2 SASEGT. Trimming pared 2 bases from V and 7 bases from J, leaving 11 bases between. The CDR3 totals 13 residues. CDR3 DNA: TGTGCCAGCAGTGAATGGAGGGAGGCGACCCAGTACTTC. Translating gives CASSEWREATQYF.

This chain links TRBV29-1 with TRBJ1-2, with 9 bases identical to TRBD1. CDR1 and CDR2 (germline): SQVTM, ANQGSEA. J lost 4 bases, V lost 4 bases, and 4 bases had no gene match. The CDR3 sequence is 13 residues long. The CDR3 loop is CSVGGTGTYGYTF. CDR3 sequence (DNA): TGCAGCGTTGGAGGGACAGGGACCTATGGCTACACCTTC.